This T cell receptor beta chain was retrieved from a study of cytomegalovirus exposure and HLA in healthy donors. V dropped 1 base and J dropped 4; count of bases not matched to a gene: 8. Germline loops: CDR1 LGHNA, CDR2 YSLEER. The CDR3 is 17 residues long. PCR was performed using 60 Vbeta and 13 Jbeta primers. The method was immunoSEQ multiplex PCR; TCRdb's version includes in-frame clones alone and lacks a portion of them. The profile covers approximately 90,000 clones, with under 85% appearing a single time and about 1.4% taken by the ten largest. Points from the study as a whole: The study found most TCR sequences rare, yet found some public TCRs in many donors. Solely CMV serostatus was available to characterize immune exposure. A missense DCLRE1C variant was associated with V- and J-gene trimming of TCR beta chains in a later analysis, and an independent cohort replicated the association. A few chains tied to CMV proved CMV antigen-specific in vitro.

This clone was seen just once. What it recognizes is unknown. The rearrangement uses TRBV4-3 and TRBJ2-2; 8 bases are a match to TRBD1. The sequencing sample was made of PBMCs. The sequence came from a male donor in good health and CMV-seronegative. The DNA for the CDR3 is TGCGCCAGCAGCCAAGGGACAGGGAGTATGAGCACCGGGGAGCTGTTTTTT. Translated: CASSQGTGSMSTGELFF.